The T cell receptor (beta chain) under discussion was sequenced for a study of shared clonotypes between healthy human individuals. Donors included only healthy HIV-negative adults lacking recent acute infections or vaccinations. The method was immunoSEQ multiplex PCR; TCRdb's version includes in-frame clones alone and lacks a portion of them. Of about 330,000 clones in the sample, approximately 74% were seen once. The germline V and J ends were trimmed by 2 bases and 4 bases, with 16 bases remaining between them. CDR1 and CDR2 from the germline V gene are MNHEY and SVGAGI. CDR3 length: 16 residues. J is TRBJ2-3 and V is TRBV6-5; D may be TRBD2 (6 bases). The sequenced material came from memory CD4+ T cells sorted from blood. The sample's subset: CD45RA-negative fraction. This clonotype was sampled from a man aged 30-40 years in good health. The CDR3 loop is CASSYTGTLKPDTQYF. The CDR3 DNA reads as TGTGCCAGCAGTTACACCGGGACTTTGAAGCCAGATACGCAGTATTTT.